A selection of T cell receptor beta chains follows, all from one sample in a study of blood T cell repertoires in COVID-19. TCRdb's copy holds only in-frame clones and misses some; the assay was immunoSEQ multiplex PCR. The sample shows some 100,000 clones, around three quarters of them seen only once. The specimen was peripheral blood. All receptors come from a man aged 65-85 years with acute or convalescent COVID-19. CDR3s include the opening cysteine and the closing phenylalanine or tryptophan. Fields, in order: V gene, J gene, clone size, D gene, CDR3 protein, CDR3 DNA. A D gene is named only where the DNA matches it firmly. A clone size is listed for some rows: how often the clone was seen (once, few, many), or a class if it is expanded.

TRBV9	TRBJ1-1	-	-	CASSLTAGTEAFF	TGTGCCAGCAGCCTCACCGCGGGGACTGAAGCTTTCTTT
TRBV4-3	TRBJ2-2	-	-	CASSQTSTANTGELFF	TGCGCCAGCAGCCAAACTTCCACAGCGAACACCGGGGAGCTGTTTTTT
TRBV5-1	TRBJ1-1	once	-	CASSSLGRGDTEAFF	TGCGCCAGCAGCTCCCTCGGCAGGGGAGACACTGAAGCTTTCTTT
TRBV3-1/TRBV3-2	TRBJ2-7	-	-	CASSQVFTGSYEQYF	TGTGCCAGCAGCCAAGTCTTTACAGGCTCCTACGAGCAGTACTTC
TRBV27	TRBJ2-3	-	TRBD2	CASTQSSGGADTQYF	TGTGCCAGCACCCAGTCGAGCGGGGGGGCGGATACGCAGTATTTT
TRBV4-2	TRBJ1-1	-	-	CASSHPDWGGAFF	TGTGCCAGCAGCCACCCGGACTGGGGTGGAGCTTTCTTT
TRBV5-4	TRBJ2-3	-	TRBD2	CASSTLAGVGDTQYF	TGTGCCAGCAGCACCCTAGCGGGGGTTGGGGATACGCAGTATTTT
TRBV7-6	TRBJ1-1	-	-	CASSQAGGGTEAFF	TGTGCCAGCAGCCAAGCCGGGGGGGGAACTGAAGCTTTCTTT
TRBV3-1/TRBV3-2	TRBJ1-5	-	-	CASSKESAEGNQPQHF	TGTGCCAGCAGCAAAGAGAGCGCTGAAGGCAATCAGCCCCAGCATTTT
TRBV7-9	TRBJ2-7	-	TRBD1	CASSRQGGSYEQYF	TGTGCCAGCAGCCGACAGGGGGGGTCCTACGAGCAGTACTTC
TRBV7-2	TRBJ2-7	-	TRBD1	CASSFQGDIEQYF	TGTGCCAGCAGCTTTCAGGGGGATATCGAGCAGTACTTC
TRBV21-1	TRBJ2-7	-	-	CASSKEPSWQVYEQYF	TGTGCCAGCAGCAAAGAGCCTTCTTGGCAGGTTTACGAGCAGTACTTC
TRBV6-5	TRBJ1-1	-	-	CASSPGGANTEAFF	TGTGCCAGCAGCCCCGGGGGGGCGAACACTGAAGCTTTCTTT
TRBV5-1	TRBJ1-2	-	-	CASTTVDEGSGYTF	TGCGCCAGCACGACAGTTGACGAAGGCTCTGGCTACACCTTC
TRBV2	TRBJ2-5	-	-	CASSPRETQYF	TGTGCCAGCAGCCCGCGAGAGACCCAGTACTTC
TRBV19	TRBJ2-1	-	-	CASSIFLGASGLNEQFF	TGTGCCAGTAGTATATTTCTGGGGGCTAGCGGCCTGAATGAGCAGTTCTTC
TRBV5-1	TRBJ2-3	-	-	CASSSLTSSTDTQYF	TGCGCCAGCAGCTCCCTGACAAGCAGCACAGATACGCAGTATTTT
TRBV20-1	TRBJ2-7	-	TRBD2	CSASSGHEQYF	TGCAGTGCCTCTAGCGGCCACGAGCAGTACTTC
TRBV6-5	TRBJ2-2	-	TRBD1	CASSKGQGMTGELFF	TGTGCCAGCAGCAAAGGACAGGGCATGACCGGGGAGCTGTTTTTT
TRBV4-3	TRBJ1-5	-	-	CASSQEVVSYSNQPQHF	TGCGCCAGCAGCCAAGAGGTGGTAAGCTATAGCAATCAGCCCCAGCATTTT
TRBV7-9	TRBJ1-2	few	-	CASSSGVEFYGYTF	TGTGCCAGCAGCTCAGGGGTTGAGTTCTATGGCTACACCTTC
TRBV2	TRBJ1-5	-	-	CASSGPSGDQPQHF	TGTGCCAGCAGCGGGCCTTCAGGGGATCAGCCCCAGCATTTT
TRBV15	TRBJ1-5	few	-	CATSRDSRVGNQPQHF	TGTGCCACCAGCAGAGATTCCCGGGTAGGCAATCAGCCCCAGCATTTT
TRBV12-3/TRBV12-4	TRBJ2-1	-	-	CASSFAVNEQFF	TGTGCCAGCAGTTTCGCGGTCAATGAGCAGTTCTTC
TRBV4-1	TRBJ2-1	-	-	CASSQARDLSSYNEQFF	TGCGCCAGCAGCCAAGCCAGGGACTTGAGCTCCTACAATGAGCAGTTCTTC
TRBV9	TRBJ2-2	-	TRBD1	CASSVGTGNTGELFF	TGTGCCAGCAGCGTCGGGACAGGGAACACCGGGGAGCTGTTTTTT
TRBV5-3	TRBJ2-1	-	-	CARSLALGPQQFF	TGTGCCAGAAGCTTGGCTCTGGGGCCCCAGCAGTTCTTC
TRBV4-1	TRBJ2-7	-	-	CASSQVPTVFPYEQYF	TGCGCCAGCAGCCAAGTTCCGACAGTCTTTCCCTACGAGCAGTACTTC
TRBV4-2	TRBJ1-6	once	-	CASSQARGSYNSPLHF	TGTGCCAGCAGCCAAGCGCGAGGGAGTTATAATTCACCCCTCCACTTT
TRBV20-1	TRBJ1-1	few	TRBD1	CSARQGVSAFF	TGCAGTGCGAGACAGGGGGTCTCTGCTTTCTTT
TRBV7-8	TRBJ2-5	-	TRBD1	CASSLDRGETQYF	TGTGCCAGCAGCTTAGACAGGGGTGAGACCCAGTACTTC
TRBV7-9	TRBJ1-1	-	-	CASSPSGTQGTEAFF	TGTGCCAGCAGCCCCTCTGGGACACAGGGAACTGAAGCTTTCTTT
TRBV20-1	TRBJ2-3	-	-	CSAPGVDTQYF	TGCAGTGCTCCCGGAGTAGATACGCAGTATTTT
TRBV6-6	TRBJ2-3	-	-	CASNTQGGLRYF	TGTGCCAGCAACACACAGGGGGGGTTACGATATTTT
TRBV4-2	TRBJ2-1	-	TRBD2	CASSQDEGSGHEQFF	TGTGCCAGCAGCCAAGATGAAGGTAGCGGGCATGAGCAGTTCTTC
TRBV10-3	TRBJ2-3	-	TRBD1	CAIRGGTGGRTDTQYF	TGTGCCATCAGGGGCGGGACAGGGGGCCGCACAGATACGCAGTATTTT
TRBV6-6	TRBJ2-7	-	TRBD1	CASSYATGQDPYEQYF	TGTGCCAGCAGTTACGCCACGGGACAGGACCCCTACGAGCAGTACTTC
TRBV19	TRBJ1-3	-	-	CASSNRVRGAGSTIYF	TGTGCCAGTAGTAATCGAGTCAGAGGAGCGGGGAGCACCATATATTTT
TRBV5-1	TRBJ2-6	-	-	CASSLRGRAIFSGANVLTF	TGCGCCAGCAGCTTGAGGGGCAGAGCCATCTTCTCTGGGGCCAACGTCCTGACTTTC
TRBV12-3/TRBV12-4	TRBJ2-1	-	-	CASTGENRNEQFF	TGTGCCAGCACAGGGGAAAATCGGAATGAGCAGTTCTTC
TRBV7-2	TRBJ2-7	-	-	CASSQIGGNSYEQYF	TGTGCCAGCAGCCAGATCGGGGGTAACTCCTACGAGCAGTACTTC
TRBV9	TRBJ2-5	-	TRBD1	CASSSAAGGWPETQYF	TGTGCCAGCAGCAGTGCGGCAGGGGGTTGGCCGGAGACCCAGTACTTC
TRBV9	TRBJ1-2	-	-	CASSVGAEYGYTF	TGTGCCAGCAGCGTAGGTGCCGAGTATGGCTACACCTTC
TRBV7-9	TRBJ1-5	-	-	CASSAAGDSNQPQHF	TGTGCCAGCAGCGCCGCGGGGGATAGCAATCAGCCCCAGCATTTT
TRBV3-1/TRBV3-2	TRBJ2-1	-	TRBD1	CASSLTGTGYNEQFF	TGTGCCAGCAGTCTTACCGGGACAGGGTACAATGAGCAGTTCTTC
TRBV18	TRBJ2-5	-	TRBD1	CASSPPGTVRQETQYF	TGTGCCAGCTCACCCCCCGGGACAGTGAGACAAGAGACCCAGTACTTC
TRBV18	TRBJ2-1	-	TRBD1	CASSPDRGLHEQFF	TGTGCCAGCTCACCCGACAGGGGGCTGCATGAGCAGTTCTTC
TRBV3-1/TRBV3-2	TRBJ2-2	-	TRBD2	CASSHAGEGLFF	TGTGCCAGCAGCCACGCGGGAGAGGGGCTGTTTTTT